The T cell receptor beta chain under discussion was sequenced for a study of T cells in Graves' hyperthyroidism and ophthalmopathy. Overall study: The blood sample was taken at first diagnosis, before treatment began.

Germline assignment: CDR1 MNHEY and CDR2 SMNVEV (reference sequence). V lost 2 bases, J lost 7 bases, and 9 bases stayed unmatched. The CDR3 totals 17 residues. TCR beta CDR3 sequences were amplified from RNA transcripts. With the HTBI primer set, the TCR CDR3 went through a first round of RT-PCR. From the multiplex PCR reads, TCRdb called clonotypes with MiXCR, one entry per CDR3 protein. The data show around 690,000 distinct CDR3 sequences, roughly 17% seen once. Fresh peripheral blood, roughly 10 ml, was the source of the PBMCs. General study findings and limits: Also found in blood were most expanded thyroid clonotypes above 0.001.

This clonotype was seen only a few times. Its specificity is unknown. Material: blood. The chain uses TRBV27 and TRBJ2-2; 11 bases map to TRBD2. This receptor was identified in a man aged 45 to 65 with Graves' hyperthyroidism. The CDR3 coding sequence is TGTGCCAGCAGTTTAAGGGCTAGCGGGAGGAAGGTCGGGGAGCTGTTTTTT. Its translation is CASSLRASGRKVGELFF.